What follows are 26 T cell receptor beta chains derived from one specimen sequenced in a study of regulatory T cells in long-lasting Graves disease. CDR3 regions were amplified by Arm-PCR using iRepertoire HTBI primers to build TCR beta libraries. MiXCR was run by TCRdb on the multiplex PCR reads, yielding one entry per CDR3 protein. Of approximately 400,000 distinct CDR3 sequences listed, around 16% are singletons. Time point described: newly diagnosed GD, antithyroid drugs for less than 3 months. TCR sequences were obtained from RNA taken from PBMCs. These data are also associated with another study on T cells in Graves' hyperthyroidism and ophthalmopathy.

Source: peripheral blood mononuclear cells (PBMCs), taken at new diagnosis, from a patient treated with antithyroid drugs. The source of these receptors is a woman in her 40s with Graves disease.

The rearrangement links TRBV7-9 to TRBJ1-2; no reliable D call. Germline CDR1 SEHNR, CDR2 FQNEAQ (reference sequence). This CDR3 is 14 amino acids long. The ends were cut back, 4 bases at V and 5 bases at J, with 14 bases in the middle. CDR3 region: CASSSEVSPYGYTF. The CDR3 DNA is TGTGCCAGCAGCTCCGAGGTCAGCCCATATGGCTACACCTTC.

The CDR3, as DNA: TGTGCCAGCAGCGTAGGGCGGACTCACCCTAGCACAGATACGCAGTATTTT. It yields the protein CASSVGRTHPSTDTQYF. This chain uses TRBV9 with TRBJ2-3, with D tentatively TRBD2 (5 bases). Germline CDR1 reads SGDLS; CDR2 reads YYNGEE. Trimming took 0 bases from V and 0 from J, leaving 14 bases between them. The CDR3 runs to 17 residues.

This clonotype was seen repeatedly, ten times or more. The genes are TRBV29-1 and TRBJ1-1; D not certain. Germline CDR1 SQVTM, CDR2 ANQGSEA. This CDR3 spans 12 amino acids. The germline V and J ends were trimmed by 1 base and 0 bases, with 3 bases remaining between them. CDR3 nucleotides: TGCAGCGTTGAAGGGTTGAACACTGAAGCTTTCTTT. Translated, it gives CSVEGLNTEAFF.

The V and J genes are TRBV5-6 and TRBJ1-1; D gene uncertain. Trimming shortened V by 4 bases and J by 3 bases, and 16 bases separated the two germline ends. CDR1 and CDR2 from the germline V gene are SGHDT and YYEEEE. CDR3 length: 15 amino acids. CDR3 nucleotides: TGTGCCAGCAGCGGGAGGACGTCGGGTTACACTGAAGCTTTCTTT. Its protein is CASSGRTSGYTEAFF.

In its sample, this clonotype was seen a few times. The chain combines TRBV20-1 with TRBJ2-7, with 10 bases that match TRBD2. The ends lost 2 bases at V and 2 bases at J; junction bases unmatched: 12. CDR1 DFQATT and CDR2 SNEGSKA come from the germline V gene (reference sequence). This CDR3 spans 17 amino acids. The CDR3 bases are TGCAGTGCTAGACCTCCTAGCGGGAGAGGTTCTCCCTACGAGCAGTACTTC. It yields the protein CSARPPSGRGSPYEQYF.

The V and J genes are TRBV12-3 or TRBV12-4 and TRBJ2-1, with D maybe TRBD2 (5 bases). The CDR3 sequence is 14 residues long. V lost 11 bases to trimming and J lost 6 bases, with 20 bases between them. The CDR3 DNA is TGTGCCCTCTCTCGGGGAAGGGCCGGCAATGAGCAGTTCTTC. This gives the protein CALSRGRAGNEQFF.

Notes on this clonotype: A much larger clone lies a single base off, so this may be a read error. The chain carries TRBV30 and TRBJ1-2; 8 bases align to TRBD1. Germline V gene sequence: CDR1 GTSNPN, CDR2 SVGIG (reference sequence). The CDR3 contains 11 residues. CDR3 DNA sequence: TGTACCTGGACAGGGAACTATGGCTACACCTTC. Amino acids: CTWTGNYGYTF.

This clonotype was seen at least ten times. In DNA, the CDR3 is TGTGCCAGCAGCGGCGGGAGGGCGGATACGCAGTATTTT. This sequence encodes CASSGGRADTQYF. The chain couples TRBV11-3 to TRBJ2-3; 9 bases agree with TRBD2. Unmatched junction bases numbered 3, after V lost 5 bases and J lost 6 bases. CDR3 length: 13 amino acids. Germline CDR1 reads SGHNT; CDR2 reads YENEEA.

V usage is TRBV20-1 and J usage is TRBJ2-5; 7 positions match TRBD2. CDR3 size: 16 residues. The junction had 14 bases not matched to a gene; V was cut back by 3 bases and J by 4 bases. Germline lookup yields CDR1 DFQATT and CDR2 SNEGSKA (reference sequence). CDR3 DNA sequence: TGCAGTGCTAGTCGGCCTATTTTGGGGGAGGGAGAGACCCAGTACTTC. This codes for CSASRPILGEGETQYF.

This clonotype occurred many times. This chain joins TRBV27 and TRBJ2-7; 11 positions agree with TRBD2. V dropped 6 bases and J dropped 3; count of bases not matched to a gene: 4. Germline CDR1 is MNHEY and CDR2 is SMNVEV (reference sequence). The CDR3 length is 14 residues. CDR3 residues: CASRSGLAVYEQYF. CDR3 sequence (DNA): TGTGCCAGCAGATCGGGACTAGCGGTCTACGAGCAGTACTTC.

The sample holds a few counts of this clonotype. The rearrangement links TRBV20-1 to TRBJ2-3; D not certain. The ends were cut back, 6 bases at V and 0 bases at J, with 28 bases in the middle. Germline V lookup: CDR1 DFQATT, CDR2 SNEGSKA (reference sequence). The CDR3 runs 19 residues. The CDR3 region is CSAPPQASRVRFSTDTQYF. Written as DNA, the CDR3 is TGCAGTGCACCGCCCCAAGCGTCCCGAGTTAGGTTTAGCACAGATACGCAGTATTTT.

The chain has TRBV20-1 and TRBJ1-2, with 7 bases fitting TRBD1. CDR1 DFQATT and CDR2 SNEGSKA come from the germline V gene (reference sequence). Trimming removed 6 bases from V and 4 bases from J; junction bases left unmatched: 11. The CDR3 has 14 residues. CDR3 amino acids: CSAHIRDSSYGYTF. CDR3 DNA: TGCAGTGCCCATATCCGGGACAGTTCCTATGGCTACACCTTC.

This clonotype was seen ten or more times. The CDR3 bases are TGCGCCAGCAGCCCCGGACCCAACACAGATACGCAGTATTTT. As protein: CASSPGPNTDTQYF. The chain couples TRBV5-1 to TRBJ2-3; D not resolved. Germline CDR1 reads SGHRS; CDR2 reads YFSETQ. The CDR3 sequence is 14 residues long. Trimming removed 4 bases at V and 2 bases at J, with 11 bases between.

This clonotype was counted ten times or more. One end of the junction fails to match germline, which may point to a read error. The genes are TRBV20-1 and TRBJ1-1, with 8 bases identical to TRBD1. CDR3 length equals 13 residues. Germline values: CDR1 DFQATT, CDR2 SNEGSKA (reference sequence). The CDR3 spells CSGRAGGLTEAFF. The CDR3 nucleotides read TGCAGTGGTAGAGCAGGGGGCTTGACTGAAGCTTTCTTT.

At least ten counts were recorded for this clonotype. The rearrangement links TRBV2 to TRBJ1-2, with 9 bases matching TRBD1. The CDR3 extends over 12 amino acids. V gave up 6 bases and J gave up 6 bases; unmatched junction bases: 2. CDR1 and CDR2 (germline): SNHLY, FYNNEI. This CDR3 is CASSGTGNGYTF. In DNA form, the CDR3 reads TGTGCCAGCAGCGGGACAGGGAATGGCTACACCTTC. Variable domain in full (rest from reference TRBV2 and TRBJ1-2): EPEVTQTPSHQVTQMGQEVILRCVPISNHLYFYWYRQILGQKVEFLVSFYNNEISEKSEIFDDQFSVERPDGSNFTLKIRSTKLEDSAMYFCASSGTGNGYTFGSGTRLTVV.

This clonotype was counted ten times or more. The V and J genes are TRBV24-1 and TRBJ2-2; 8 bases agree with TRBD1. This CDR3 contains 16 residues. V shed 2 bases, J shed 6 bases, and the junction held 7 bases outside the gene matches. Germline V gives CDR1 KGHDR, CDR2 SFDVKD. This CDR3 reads CATSDSGQGAAGELFF. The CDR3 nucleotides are TGTGCCACCAGTGATTCCGGGCAGGGGGCCGCCGGGGAGCTGTTTTTT.

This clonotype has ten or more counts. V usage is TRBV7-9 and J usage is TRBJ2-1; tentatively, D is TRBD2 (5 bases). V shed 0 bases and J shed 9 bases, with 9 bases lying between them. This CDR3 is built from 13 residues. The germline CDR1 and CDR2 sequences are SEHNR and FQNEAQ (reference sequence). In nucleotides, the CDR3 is TGTGCCAGCAGCTTAGCGGGAGAATTTGAGCAGTTCTTC. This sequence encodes CASSLAGEFEQFF.

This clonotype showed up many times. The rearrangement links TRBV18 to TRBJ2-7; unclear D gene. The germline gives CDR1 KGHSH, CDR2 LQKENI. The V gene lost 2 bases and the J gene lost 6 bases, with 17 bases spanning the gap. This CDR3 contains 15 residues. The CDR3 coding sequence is TGTGCCAGCTCACCAAGGGCGCCAGAGGCAGGCGAGCAGTACTTC. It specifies CASSPRAPEAGEQYF.

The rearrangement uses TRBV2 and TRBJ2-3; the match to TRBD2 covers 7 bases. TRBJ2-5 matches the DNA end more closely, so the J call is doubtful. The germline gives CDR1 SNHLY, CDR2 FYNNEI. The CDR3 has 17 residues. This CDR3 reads CASSEGSGLGAWETQYF. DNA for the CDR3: TGTGCCAGCAGTGAAGGAAGTGGACTAGGAGCCTGGGAGACCCAGTACTTC.

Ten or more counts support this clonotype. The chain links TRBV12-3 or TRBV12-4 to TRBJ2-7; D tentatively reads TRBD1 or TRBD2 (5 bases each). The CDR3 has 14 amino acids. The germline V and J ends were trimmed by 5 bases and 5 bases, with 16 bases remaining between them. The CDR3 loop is CASSGGGEFNEQYF. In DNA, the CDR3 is TGTGCCAGCAGTGGGGGTGGGGAGTTTAACGAGCAGTACTTC.

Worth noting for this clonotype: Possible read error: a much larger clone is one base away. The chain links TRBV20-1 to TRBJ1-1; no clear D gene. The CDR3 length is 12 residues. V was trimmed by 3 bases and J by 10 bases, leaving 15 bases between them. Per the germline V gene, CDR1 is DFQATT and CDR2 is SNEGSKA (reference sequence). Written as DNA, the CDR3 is TGCAGTGCTAGTGGCAGTTGGGGTGTAGCTTTCTTT. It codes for CSASGSWGVAFF.

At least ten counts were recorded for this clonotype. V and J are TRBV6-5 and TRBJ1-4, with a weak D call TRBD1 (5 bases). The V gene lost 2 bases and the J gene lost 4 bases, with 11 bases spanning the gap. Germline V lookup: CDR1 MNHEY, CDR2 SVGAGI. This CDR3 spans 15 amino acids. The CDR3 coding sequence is TGTGCCAGCAGTTACGTAAGAGGGGATAATGAAAAACTGTTTTTT. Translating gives CASSYVRGDNEKLFF.

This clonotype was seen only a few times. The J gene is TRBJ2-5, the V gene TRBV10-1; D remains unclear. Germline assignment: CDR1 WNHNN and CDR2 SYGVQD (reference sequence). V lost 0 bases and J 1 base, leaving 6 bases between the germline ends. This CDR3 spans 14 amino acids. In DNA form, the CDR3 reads TGCGCCAGCAGTGAGTCGTACAGCCAAGAGACCCAGTACTTC. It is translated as CASSESYSQETQYF.

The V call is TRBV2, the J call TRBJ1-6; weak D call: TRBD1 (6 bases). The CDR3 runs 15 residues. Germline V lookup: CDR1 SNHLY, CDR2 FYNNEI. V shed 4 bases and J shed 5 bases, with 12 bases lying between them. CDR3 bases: TGTGCCAGCAGTGGAACAGGGCGTAATAATTCACCCCTCCACTTT. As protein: CASSGTGRNNSPLHF.

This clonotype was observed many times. The CDR3 here is CASSLPGYEQYF. CDR3 nucleotides: TGTGCCAGCAGCCTCCCCGGCTACGAGCAGTACTTC. The rearrangement links TRBV28 to TRBJ2-7; D remains unclear. Per the germline V gene, CDR1 is MDHEN and CDR2 is SYDVKM. Trimming cost V 6 bases and J 3 bases, with 9 bases left between them. The CDR3 has 12 residues.

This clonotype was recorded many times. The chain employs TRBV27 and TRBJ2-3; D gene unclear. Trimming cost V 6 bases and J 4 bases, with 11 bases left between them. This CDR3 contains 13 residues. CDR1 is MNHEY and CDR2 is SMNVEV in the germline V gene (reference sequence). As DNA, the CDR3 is TGTGCCAGCAGCCGTAAAAGGGCAGATACGCAGTATTTT. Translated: CASSRKRADTQYF.